These 12 T cell receptor beta chains were all obtained from the same sample, sequenced in a study of blood T cell repertoires in COVID-19. Generated by immunoSEQ multiplex PCR, the TCRdb table keeps only in-frame clones and is missing some. The table lists roughly 200,000 clones, roughly 77% of them singletons. The specimen sequenced was peripheral blood. The receptors shown here come from a middle-aged woman with COVID-19, enrolled during active disease.

By share of the sample, this clone is medium-sized. J is TRBJ2-2 and V is TRBV7-3; 8 nucleotides match TRBD1. V shed 11 bases, J shed 6 bases, and the junction held 11 bases outside the gene matches. Per germline, CDR1 SGHTA and CDR2 FQGTGA. The CDR3 spans 14 residues. CDR3 protein: CASRQGQEAGELFF. CDR3 DNA: TGTGCCTCCCGACAGGGGCAGGAGGCCGGGGAGCTGTTTTTT.

The chain joins TRBV19 to TRBJ1-5, with a tentative D call TRBD1 (5 bases). The CDR3 runs 15 residues. Between the trimmed V and J ends, which lost 6 bases and 5 bases, there was a span of 17 bases. Germline values: CDR1 LNHDA, CDR2 SQIVND (reference sequence). This chain's CDR3 is CASSLQELPHQPQHF. CDR3 in DNA: TGTGCCAGTAGCCTACAGGAACTACCTCATCAGCCCCAGCATTTT.

The rearrangement links TRBV27 to TRBJ2-1; tentative D call: TRBD1 (5 bases). CDR1 and CDR2 (germline): MNHEY, SMNVEV (reference sequence). The V and J ends lost 2 bases and 0 bases respectively, with 8 bases between them. The CDR3 covers 15 residues. CDR3 nucleotide sequence: TGTGCCAGCAGTTTAACAGGTAGCTCCTACAATGAGCAGTTCTTC. Its translation is CASSLTGSSYNEQFF.

This clone was seen just once. The chain uses TRBV6-5 and TRBJ1-5; D call uncertain. V dropped 6 bases and J dropped 3 bases, with 9 bases sitting between them. The CDR3 contains 13 residues. The V gene's germline CDR1 is MNHEY and CDR2 SVGAGI. The CDR3 DNA is TGTGCCAGCAGGTGGGAGGCCAATCAGCCCCAGCATTTT. This gives the protein CASRWEANQPQHF.

The chain employs TRBV30 and TRBJ1-5; 8 nucleotides line up with TRBD1. The CDR3 runs 14 residues. V lost 0 bases to trimming and J lost 7 bases; unmatched junction nucleotides: 5. CDR1 and CDR2 (germline): GTSNPN, SVGIG (reference sequence). DNA for the CDR3: TGTGCCTGGAGTGTACAGGGGGGCTGGCAGCCCCAGCATTTT. This translates into CAWSVQGGWQPQHF.

The V and J genes are TRBV7-2 and TRBJ1-1, with TRBD1 matching 7 bases. This CDR3 comprises 14 residues. The J segment lost 5 bases and the V segment lost 3 bases, leaving 6 bases of the junction unmatched. The germline V gene encodes CDR1 SGHTA and CDR2 FQGNSA. This CDR3 is CASSFTTGVTEAFF. Written as DNA, the CDR3 is TGTGCCAGCAGCTTCACTACAGGGGTGACTGAAGCTTTCTTT. Full variable domain (missing parts from reference TRBV7-2 and TRBJ1-1): GAGVSQSPSNKVTEKGKDVELRCDPISGHTALYWYRQSLGQGLEFLIYFQGNSAPDKSGLPSDRFSAERTGGSVSTLTIQRTQQEDSAVYLCASSFTTGVTEAFFGQGTRLTVV.

V and J are TRBV20-1 and TRBJ2-7; 14 bases match TRBD2. V was clipped by 3 bases and J by 2 bases; unmatched bases: 9. CDR3 length: 17 residues. The germline V gene encodes CDR1 DFQATT and CDR2 SNEGSKA (reference sequence). The CDR3 coding sequence is TGCAGTGCTAGTAGCTCCGGGACTAGCGGGAGCACCTACGAGCAGTACTTC. It encodes CSASSSGTSGSTYEQYF.

This chain connects TRBV11-1 to TRBJ2-1; TRBD2 aligns across 8 bases. J lost 9 bases, V lost 7 bases, and 8 bases had no gene match. CDR1 and CDR2 (germline): SGHAT, FQDESV (reference sequence). The CDR3 spans 13 residues. Here the CDR3 DNA reads TGTGCCAGCACCATCGGGAGGGAAGGTGAGCAGTTCTTC. This codes for CASTIGREGEQFF.

This clone was counted a few times. This rearrangement joins TRBV7-9 to TRBJ1-1, with 7 bases that match TRBD1. Germline V gene sequence: CDR1 SEHNR, CDR2 FQNEAQ (reference sequence). Trimming removed 6 bases from V and 7 bases from J; junction bases left unmatched: 11. The CDR3 is 14 amino acids. The CDR3 DNA reads as TGTGCCAGCAGGGATATAGCGGGGACAGATGAAGCTTTCTTT. It codes for CASRDIAGTDEAFF.

This clone was seen a few times. The J gene is TRBJ2-2, the V gene TRBV2; perhaps TRBD1 as D (6 bases). Germline CDR1 reads SNHLY; CDR2 reads FYNNEI. V was cut by 6 bases and J by 5 bases, with 13 bases left in between. This CDR3 is 14 amino acids long. CDR3 nucleotide sequence: TGTGCCAGCAGCTACAGGGAATCGACCGGGGAGCTGTTTTTT. Translating it yields CASSYRESTGELFF.

The chain links TRBV6-5 to TRBJ1-5; 8 nucleotides match TRBD1. Germline CDR1 is MNHEY and CDR2 is SVGAGI. CDR3 length: 14 residues. Trimming removed 6 bases from V and 5 bases from J; junction bases left unmatched: 6. The CDR3 nucleotides are TGTGCCAGCAGCTCGGGACAGGACTATCAGCCCCAGCATTTT. This codes for CASSSGQDYQPQHF.

V usage is TRBV12-5 and J usage is TRBJ2-1; D may be TRBD1 (5 bases). V gave up 7 bases and J gave up 7 bases, with 11 bases separating them. Per the germline V gene, CDR1 is LGHNT and CDR2 is FRNRAP. The CDR3 totals 12 residues. CDR3 nucleotide sequence: TGTGCTAGTGCCCCAAGGGGAAATGAGCAGTTCTTC. Protein sequence: CASAPRGNEQFF.